The 15 T cell receptor beta chains in this list originate from one sample, sequenced in a study of blood T cell repertoires in COVID-19 (dated by TCRdb to 2018 to 2020). The library relied on the immunoSEQ multiplex PCR assay. The table was pulled from immuneACCESS by TCRdb, which kept in-frame rearrangements only. Such tables lose some clones; where checked, under half of the loss comes from unresolved V genes, and the rest has no known cause. Here the sample has approximately 63,000 clones; around 76% occur a single time. In total, the top ten clones hold 40% to 60% of the sample. The sample consisted of peripheral blood. These receptors were collected from an elderly woman with acute or convalescent COVID-19.

The genes are TRBV3-1 (or the pseudogene TRBV3-2) and TRBJ2-2; 10 nucleotides line up with TRBD1. Trimming removed 1 base from V and 5 bases from J; junction bases left unmatched: 1. The CDR3 contains 15 residues. Per the germline V gene, CDR1 is LGHDT and CDR2 is YNNKEL (reference sequence). CDR3 region: CASSQGDRGTGELFF. The CDR3 nucleotides read TGTGCCAGCAGCCAAGGGGACAGGGGAACCGGGGAGCTGTTTTTT.

The V call is TRBV25-1, the J call TRBJ1-3; D is undetermined. CDR3 size: 13 residues. The germline V and J ends were trimmed by 4 bases and 0 bases, with 4 bases remaining between them. CDR1 and CDR2 (germline): MGHDK, SYGVNS. The CDR3 DNA reads TGTGCCAGCAGTGTTCACTCTGGAAACACCATATATTTT. Its translation is CASSVHSGNTIYF.

The chain carries TRBV28 and TRBJ2-1, with TRBD1 matching over 9 bases. The germline CDR1 and CDR2 sequences are MDHEN and SYDVKM. This CDR3 has 16 residues. V trimming: 4 bases; J trimming: 4 bases; junction bases outside the gene matches: 8. The DNA for the CDR3 is TGTGCCAGCAGTTCCCCGGGACAGGGAAGGTACAATGAGCAGTTCTTC. Protein: CASSSPGQGRYNEQFF.

The chain uses TRBV7-9 and TRBJ1-2; tentative D call: TRBD1 (6 bases). The germline V gene encodes CDR1 SEHNR and CDR2 FQNEAQ (reference sequence). The CDR3 extends over 16 amino acids. The V gene lost 5 bases and the J gene lost 0 bases, with 16 bases spanning the gap. The CDR3 bases are TGTGCCAGCAGCCCAGCGGGGAACAGGGCTAACTATGGCTACACCTTC. This gives the protein CASSPAGNRANYGYTF.

This chain uses TRBV5-4 with TRBJ2-3; 9 nucleotides line up with TRBD2. The CDR3 totals 18 residues. The ends lost 4 bases at V and 0 bases at J; junction bases unmatched: 12. The germline CDR1 and CDR2 sequences are SGHNT and YYREEE (reference sequence). The CDR3 spells CASSRSGRTYASTDTQYF. CDR3 sequence (DNA): TGTGCCAGCAGCCGGAGCGGGAGGACCTACGCTAGCACAGATACGCAGTATTTT. The whole variable domain, filled in from reference TRBV5-4 and TRBJ2-3, reads ETGVTQSPTHLIKTRGQQVTLRCSSQSGHNTVSWYQQALGQGPQFIFQYYREEENGRGNFPPRFSGLQFPNYSSELNVNALELDDSALYLCASSRSGRTYASTDTQYFGPGTRLTVL.

This clone has a single count. This sequence joins TRBV5-6 and TRBJ1-1; 7 bases are a match to TRBD1. The germline V gene has CDR1 SGHDT and CDR2 YYEEEE. The CDR3 totals 14 residues. V was clipped by 7 bases and J by 0 bases; unmatched bases: 6. The CDR3 bases are TGTGCCAGCGCGAAGACAGGGCTGAACACTGAAGCTTTCTTT. As protein: CASAKTGLNTEAFF.

This clone was recorded a few times. This chain connects TRBV27 to TRBJ1-2; D uncertain. The ends were cut back, 3 bases at V and 4 bases at J, with 9 bases in the middle. CDR3 length equals 13 residues. Germline V gene sequence: CDR1 MNHEY, CDR2 SMNVEV (reference sequence). The CDR3 DNA reads as TGTGCCAGCAGTTTCGGGATGGGCTATGGCTACACCTTC. Translating it yields CASSFGMGYGYTF.

The J gene is TRBJ1-6, the V gene TRBV7-9; 11 positions match TRBD1. Germline V gene data show CDR1 as SEHNR and CDR2 as FQNEAQ (reference sequence). The V gene end was trimmed by 5 bases and the J gene end by 1 base; junction bases not matched to a gene: 7. This CDR3 is built from 18 residues. As DNA, the CDR3 is TGTGCCAGCAGCACCGGACAGGGGGCCAGGTCCTATAATTCACCCCTCCACTTT. It encodes CASSTGQGARSYNSPLHF.

This clone came up once. V usage is TRBV9 and J usage is TRBJ2-1; 7 nucleotides align to TRBD1. CDR3 length: 16 amino acids. Trimming at V came to 0 bases and at J to 4 bases, leaving 7 bases not matched to a gene. Germline CDR1 and CDR2: SGDLS and YYNGEE. CDR3 amino acids: CASSVDPGTVYNEQFF. The CDR3 DNA sequence: TGTGCCAGCAGCGTAGACCCCGGGACAGTATACAATGAGCAGTTCTTC.

This sequence joins TRBV5-1 and TRBJ2-3; the match to TRBD2 covers 8 bases. Germline V gene lookup returns CDR1 SGHRS and CDR2 YFSETQ. The V gene end was trimmed by 5 bases and the J gene end by 4 bases; junction bases not matched to a gene: 3. The CDR3 covers 13 residues. The CDR3 bases are TGCGCCAGCAGTACGGGAGGGGCAGATACGCAGTATTTT. Protein: CASSTGGADTQYF.

CDR3 protein: CASSYGPGGLEAFF. For the CDR3, the DNA is TGTGCCAGCAGTTATGGGCCCGGGGGTTTAGAAGCTTTCTTT. This chain uses TRBV6-2 or TRBV6-3 with TRBJ1-1; D is perhaps TRBD1 (5 bases). Germline V gene lookup returns CDR1 MNHEY and CDR2 SVGEGT. The V and J ends lost 3 bases and 8 bases respectively, with 16 bases between them. This CDR3 is 14 amino acids long.

The CDR3 region has the DNA TGTGCCAGCAGCTTCGCCTACGAGCAGTACTTC. It specifies CASSFAYEQYF. The rearrangement uses TRBV11-2 and TRBJ2-7; no reliable D call. The germline V gene has CDR1 SGHAT and CDR2 FQNNGV. The ends were cut back, 3 bases at V and 2 bases at J, with 2 bases in the middle. The CDR3 sequence is 11 residues long. Full variable domain (rest looked up from reference TRBV11-2 and TRBJ2-7): EAGVAQSPRYKIIEKRQSVAFWCNPISGHATLYWYQQILGQGPKLLIQFQNNGVVDDSQLPKDRFSAERLKGVDSTLKIQPAKLEDSAVYLCASSFAYEQYFGPGTRLTVT.

The rearrangement joins TRBV5-6 to TRBJ2-7; possibly TRBD2 for D (5 bases). The CDR3 consists of 12 residues. Trimming removed 4 bases from V and 5 bases from J, with 10 bases in between. Per germline, CDR1 SGHDT and CDR2 YYEEEE. In DNA, the CDR3 is TGTGCCAGCAGCCGGGGATGGGACGAGCAGTACTTC. Translated: CASSRGWDEQYF.

The gene calls are TRBV19 and TRBJ1-1; no firm D call. Germline V gene lookup returns CDR1 LNHDA and CDR2 SQIVND (reference sequence). The CDR3 runs 13 residues. V was shortened by 8 bases and J by 1 base, with 11 bases between the two germline ends. CDR3 sequence: CASEGRGNTEAFF. DNA for the CDR3: TGTGCCAGTGAAGGACGGGGGAACACTGAAGCTTTCTTT.

The chain couples TRBV28 to TRBJ2-7, with TRBD1 identical over 8 bases. Per the germline V gene, CDR1 is MDHEN and CDR2 is SYDVKM. The junction had 6 bases not matched to a gene; V was cut back by 7 bases and J by 1 base. The CDR3 extends over 14 amino acids. The CDR3 coding sequence is TGTGCCAGCACGTTGGGACAGGCTTCCTACGAGCAGTACTTC. As protein: CASTLGQASYEQYF.